This TCR beta chain emerged from a study of T-cell memory formation after mild COVID-19. On the study more broadly: Largely, TCR clusters stayed within a single donor. Study-wide results and limits: Mainly CM and EM harbored the contracting CD4+ clones; mainly EMRA harbored the CD8+ ones.

This clonotype was found a few times. As yet, its antigen is unknown. TCRdb called the 5' RACE reads again in MiXCR, with one record for every CDR3 protein. The sample consists of under 300,000 distinct CDR3 sequences, approximately 8% of them appearing once. Sequenced material: PBMCs or a T cell subset sorted from them (not recorded which). The receptor was derived from a man between 18 and 29 years old who had mild COVID-19 (a few samples of this study predate the infection). Cell type and time point are not known.

Here the CDR3 reads CSVLLLAGLGGEQFF. DNA for the CDR3: TGCAGCGTCCTTTTGTTGGCCGGATTGGGGGGTGAGCAGTTCTTC. The chain joins TRBV29-1 to TRBJ2-1, with D possibly being TRBD2 (6 bases). Germline-derived CDR1 and CDR2 are SQVTM and ANQGSEA. V lost 6 bases to trimming and J lost 9 bases, with 24 bases between them. This CDR3 region has 15 residues.